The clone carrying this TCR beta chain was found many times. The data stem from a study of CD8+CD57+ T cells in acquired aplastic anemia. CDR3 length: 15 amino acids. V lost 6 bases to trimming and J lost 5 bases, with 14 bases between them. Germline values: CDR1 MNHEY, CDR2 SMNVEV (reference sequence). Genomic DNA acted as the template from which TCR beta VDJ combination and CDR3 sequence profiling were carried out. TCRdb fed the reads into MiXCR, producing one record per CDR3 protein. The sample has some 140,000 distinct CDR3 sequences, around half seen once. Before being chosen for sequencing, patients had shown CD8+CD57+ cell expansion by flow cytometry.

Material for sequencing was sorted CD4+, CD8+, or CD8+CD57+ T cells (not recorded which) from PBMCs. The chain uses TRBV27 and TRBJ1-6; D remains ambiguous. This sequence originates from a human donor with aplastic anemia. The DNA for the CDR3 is TGTGCCAGCAGGGAGGCGGTGGCCGATAATTCACCCCTCCACTTT. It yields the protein CASREAVADNSPLHF.